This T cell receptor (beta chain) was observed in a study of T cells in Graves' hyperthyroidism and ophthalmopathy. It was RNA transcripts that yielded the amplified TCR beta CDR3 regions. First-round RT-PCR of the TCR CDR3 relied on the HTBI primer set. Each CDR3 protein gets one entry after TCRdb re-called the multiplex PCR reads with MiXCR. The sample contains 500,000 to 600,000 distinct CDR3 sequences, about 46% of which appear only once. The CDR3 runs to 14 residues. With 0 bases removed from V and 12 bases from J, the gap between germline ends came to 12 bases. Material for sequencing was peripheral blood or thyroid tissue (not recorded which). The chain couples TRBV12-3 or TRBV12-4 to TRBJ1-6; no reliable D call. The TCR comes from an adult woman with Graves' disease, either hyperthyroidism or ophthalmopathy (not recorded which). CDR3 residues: CASSLARDGLPLHF. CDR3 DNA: TGTGCCAGCAGTTTAGCGCGAGACGGGTTACCCCTCCACTTT.